This T cell receptor beta chain was documented in a study of cytomegalovirus exposure and HLA in healthy donors. Germline assignment: CDR1 SGHNT and CDR2 YYREEE (reference sequence). The trim removed 4 bases at V and 0 bases at J, leaving 3 bases unmatched. CDR3 length: 16 amino acids. The PCR had 60 Vbeta and 13 Jbeta primers. TCRdb's copy holds only in-frame clones and misses some; the assay was immunoSEQ multiplex PCR. The sample shows some 130,000 clones, and 1.5% to 2% sits with its ten largest clones. The receptor comes from a woman in her thirties or forties in good health and CMV-seropositive. Sequencing was carried out using PBMCs. J is TRBJ2-3 and V is TRBV5-4, with 12 bases fitting TRBD2. The CDR3 reads CASSAGLAGSTDTQYF. For the CDR3, the DNA is TGTGCCAGCAGCGCGGGACTAGCGGGCAGCACAGATACGCAGTATTTT.